This T cell receptor beta chain was sequenced during a study of T cell changes during pregnancy in multiple sclerosis. Germline V gene data show CDR1 as SGHRS and CDR2 as YFSETQ. The CDR3 totals 15 residues. V was shortened by 0 bases and J by 5 bases, with 12 bases between the two germline ends. Only in-frame clones appear in the TCRdb table, and some are missing; sequencing was by immunoSEQ multiplex PCR. The sample lists about 75,000 clones, about 94% occurring once. The specimen was CD4+ T cells from peripheral blood mononuclear cells, collected after pregnancy. This TCR derives from a female donor with multiple sclerosis, enrolled in a pregnancy study. The chain has TRBV5-1 and TRBJ2-1, with D possibly being TRBD2 (5 bases). In DNA form, the CDR3 reads TGCGCCAGCAGCTTGGAAGGGCTCGGGAACAATGAGCAGTTCTTC. It specifies CASSLEGLGNNEQFF.